This T cell receptor beta chain was profiled in a study of T cell responses to AZD1222 COVID-19 vaccine. Broader study findings: CD4 TCRs covered the whole spike, strongest at regions 160-218 and 743-854. Following two doses of AZD1222, Spike-specific TCR breadth and depth rose. It was only after the peak T cell response that any repertoires were sampled. Nearly half of spike-specific TCRs reportedly target variant regions that are unmutated in the B.1.351 and B.1.1.7 variants.

Some clones are missing from TCRdb's copy, which holds only in-frame ones; the method was immunoSEQ multiplex PCR. The data contain roughly 140,000 clones, roughly nine tenths of them seen just once; the ten biggest clones take up 1.5% to 2%. As for this clone: Its antigen is as yet unknown.

This CDR3 is 17 amino acids long. Germline V CDR1 and CDR2: SGDLS, YYNGEE. Losses at the gene ends were 1 base for V and 1 base for J; bases not matched to a gene: 7. This receptor was obtained from an adult in good health. The rearrangement joins TRBV9 to TRBJ2-1; 8 bases align to TRBD2. The sample consisted of peripheral blood, taken on day 0 of AZD1222 vaccination. The CDR3 DNA is TGTGCCAGCAGCGTATCAGCGGGAGTCTCGTCCTACAATGAGCAGTTCTTC. Translating gives CASSVSAGVSSYNEQFF.